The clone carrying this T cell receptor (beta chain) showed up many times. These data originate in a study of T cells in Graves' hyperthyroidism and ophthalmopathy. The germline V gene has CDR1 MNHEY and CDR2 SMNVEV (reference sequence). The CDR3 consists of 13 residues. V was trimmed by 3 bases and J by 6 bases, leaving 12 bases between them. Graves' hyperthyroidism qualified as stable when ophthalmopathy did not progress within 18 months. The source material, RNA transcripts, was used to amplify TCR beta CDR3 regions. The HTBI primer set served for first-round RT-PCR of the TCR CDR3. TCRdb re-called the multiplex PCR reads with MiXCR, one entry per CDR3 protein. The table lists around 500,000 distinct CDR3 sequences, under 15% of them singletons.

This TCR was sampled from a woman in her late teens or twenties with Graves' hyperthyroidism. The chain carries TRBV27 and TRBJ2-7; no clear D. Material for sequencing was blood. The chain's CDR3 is CASSLFGSSEQYF. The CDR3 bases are TGTGCCAGCAGTTTGTTCGGTAGCTCCGAGCAGTACTTC.